The clone carrying this TCR beta chain has ten or more counts. TCRdb reprocessed the RACE reads with MiXCR, giving one entry per CDR3 protein. The sample consists of under 40,000 distinct CDR3 sequences, about a tenth of them appearing once. Time point: pre-sensitization, week 0. Treatment reported: therapeutic diphenylcyclopropenone sensitization with weekly scalp DPC. From whole blood left unfractionated, total RNA was extracted. Suited to DPC and affected by alopecia, the donors ranged from 18 to 70 years old. The data belong to a study of human T cells and chemical hapten exposure. CDR3 length: 12 residues. Germline V CDR1 and CDR2: SGHNT, YYREEE (reference sequence). V shed 7 bases and J shed 6 bases, with 13 bases lying between them.

The clonotype originates from a man aged 50-60 years with alopecia areata. Some clones in this sample may be carry-over from other donors' samples. The sequencing here drew on whole blood, taken in connection with sensitization to the hapten diphenylcyclopropenone (DPC). The V and J genes are TRBV5-4 and TRBJ1-2; D remains ambiguous. CDR3 loop: CASPGGAHGYTF. The CDR3 coding sequence is TGTGCCAGCCCCGGCGGAGCCCATGGCTACACCTTC.